The entry below describes one T cell receptor (beta chain). The data were produced by immunoSEQ multiplex PCR, yet TCRdb's version contains in-frame clones alone and is incomplete. This sample has a few hundred thousand clones, with just under 85% found just once. The data were taken from a study of blood T cell repertoires in COVID-19. Germline V gene data show CDR1 as MDHEN and CDR2 as SYDVKM. The CDR3 is 15 residues long. What was sequenced was peripheral blood. The chain combines TRBV28 with TRBJ2-3; 8 bases match TRBD2. This receptor was taken from a woman in her forties or fifties with active or convalescent COVID-19. CDR3 sequence (DNA): TGTGCACATGGTCCGGCGGGAGGCGAGGCAGATACGCAGTATTTT. Amino acids: CAHGPAGGEADTQYF.